This entry concerns a single T cell receptor beta chain. A few counts support this clonotype. The antigen this receptor binds is unknown. No quality values exist for individual bases; no much larger clone is one base distant. This specimen's treatment or condition label, per the study, means: in vitro stimulation with specific CMV peptide epitopes to enrich CMV-specific T cells. For CDR1 and CDR2, the germline V gene (reference sequence) lists DFQATT and SNEGSKA. The CDR3 starts with the cysteine, ends with the phenylalanine, and has 19 residues. The read is trimmed to its CDR3 DNA, 57 bases read in frame from base 1. Germline trimming amounts to 0 bases on V and 0 bases on J, with 10 as the count of junction bases outside the gene matches. Instrument on record: Illumina HiSeq 1500. TCRdb applied fastp at Q25 and MiXCR to the public reads, then kept only in-frame beta chains. All rows with the same CDR3 protein become a single entry with the most common DNA and genes. The sample table contains around 900,000 distinct CDR3 sequences; only one count was recorded for approximately 31% of them. The ten largest clonotypes hold roughly 12% of the sample.

These data are taken from a study of T cell repertoires in cytomegalovirus infection (dated 2019 in TCRdb). About the study as a whole: The peptide stimulations were aimed at well-studied HLA-B-restricted epitopes as well as recently identified HLA-C-restricted CMV epitopes, whose presentation resists viral immunomodulation. The HLA type of each donor mattered for the analysis, because public TCR beta signatures pointed to carriage of CMV infection along with the matching HLA type.

The paper's findings and limits, for the study overall: The ex vivo response was dominated by HLA-C-restricted CMV-specific TCR beta clonotypes, and the single most frequent clonotype in two of eight donors was supplied by these HLA-C-restricted clonotypes. Carriers of CMV infection plus the relevant HLA type were discriminated by the cumulative frequency of public TCR beta family members in the study cohort and in an independent roughly 340-donor cohort.

The sequence was obtained from a human donor in good health (CMV status not recorded). Some clones in this sample may be carry-over from other donors' samples. The sample was cultured CD8+ T cells from PBMCs, taken from culture after CMV antigen stimulation. The V and J genes are TRBV20-1 and TRBJ2-1; 11 bases in the junction line up with TRBD2. The CDR3 sequence is CSARDLLAGVKSSYNEQFF. The DNA sequence is TGCAGTGCTAGAGATCTACTAGCGGGGGTTAAGAGCTCCTACAATGAGCAGTTCTTC.